Each of the 31 T cell receptor beta chains below was sequenced from the same sample in a study of OX40 agonist ivuxolimab in advanced cancers. Clones were read by immunoSEQ multiplex PCR, and TCRdb kept only the in-frame ones, dropping some. The top ten clones hold more than 13% of a sample with some 54,000 clones, approximately 91% of them seen once. Sequencing was performed on CD4+ or CD8+ T cells sorted from blood, taken in a trial of the OX40 agonist ivuxolimab. The receptor set was obtained from an adult with an advanced solid tumor such as melanoma, head and neck, liver or kidney cancer.

The count of this clone is one. This chain's CDR3 is CASSLSRFYEQYF. The DNA for the CDR3 is TGTGCCAGCAGTTTATCCCGGTTTTACGAGCAGTACTTC. The V call is TRBV27, the J call TRBJ2-7, with D unclear. The CDR3 contains 13 residues. Germline V lookup: CDR1 MNHEY, CDR2 SMNVEV (reference sequence). With 0 bases removed from V and 4 bases from J, the gap between germline ends came to 7 bases.

J is TRBJ1-4 and V is TRBV28; no firm D call. This CDR3 is built from 15 residues. V was clipped by 5 bases and J by 0 bases, with 10 bases between them. Germline V gene data show CDR1 as MDHEN and CDR2 as SYDVKM. The chain's CDR3 is CASSPTVATNEKLFF. The CDR3, as DNA: TGTGCCAGCAGTCCCACAGTTGCAACTAATGAAAAACTGTTTTTT.

This clone was picked up a small number of times. The V call is TRBV27, the J call TRBJ2-2; TRBD1 matches 7 bases. Germline CDR1 reads MNHEY; CDR2 reads SMNVEV (reference sequence). The length of the CDR3 is 15 residues. Trimming cost V 2 bases and J 6 bases; bases outside gene matches: 6. The CDR3 nucleotides are TGTGCCAGCAGTTTAGGGGCAGGGGGAGCCGGGGAGCTGTTTTTT. The encoded protein is CASSLGAGGAGELFF.

The J gene is TRBJ2-1, the V gene TRBV5-6; TRBD2 matches 10 bases. Germline CDR1 and CDR2: SGHDT and YYEEEE. V lost 0 bases to trimming and J lost 6 bases; unmatched junction nucleotides: 3. This CDR3 region has 15 residues. CDR3 amino acids: CASSLGLAGSNEQFF. The DNA for the CDR3 is TGTGCCAGCAGCTTGGGACTAGCGGGCTCCAATGAGCAGTTCTTC. Full variable domain (outside the CDR3, taken from reference TRBV5-6 and TRBJ2-1): DAGVTQSPTHLIKTRGQQVTLRCSPKSGHDTVSWYQQALGQGPQFIFQYYEEEERQRGNFPDRFSGHQFPNYSSELNVNALLLGDSALYLCASSLGLAGSNEQFFGPGTRLTVL.

This clone was seen a single time. The CDR3 is CASSLGQGDETQYF. DNA for the CDR3: TGTGCCAGCAGTTTAGGACAGGGTGATGAGACCCAGTACTTC. The rearrangement joins TRBV27 to TRBJ2-5; 8 nucleotides match TRBD1. Losses at the gene ends were 2 bases for V and 5 bases for J; bases not matched to a gene: 4. Germline CDR1 reads MNHEY; CDR2 reads SMNVEV (reference sequence). This CDR3 is built from 14 residues.

This chain joins TRBV6-6 and TRBJ1-1; D gene unclear. This CDR3 has 14 residues. V lost 0 bases and J lost 4, with 9 bases in between. Germline V gene sequence: CDR1 MNHNY, CDR2 SVGAGI (reference sequence). The CDR3 protein is CASSYSGPGTEAFF. The CDR3 nucleotides are TGTGCCAGCAGTTACTCAGGACCGGGCACTGAAGCTTTCTTT.

The chain links TRBV6-1 to TRBJ1-1, with D possibly matching TRBD1 (6 bases). Germline loops: CDR1 MNHNS, CDR2 SASEGT. Trimming pared 6 bases from V and 3 bases from J, leaving 11 bases between. This CDR3 region has 13 residues. The CDR3 DNA sequence: TGTGCCAGCAGCAGGGGTTCAGACACTGAAGCTTTCTTT. As protein: CASSRGSDTEAFF.

The chain uses TRBV5-1 and TRBJ2-3; D possibly matches TRBD1 or TRBD2 (5 bases each). This CDR3 contains 15 residues. Per the germline V gene, CDR1 is SGHRS and CDR2 is YFSETQ. Trimming stripped 3 bases from V and 2 bases from J, with 13 bases between. In nucleotides, the CDR3 is TGCGCCAGCAGCTCGGGACGGCCCTACACAGATACGCAGTATTTT. This encodes CASSSGRPYTDTQYF.

V and J are TRBV30 and TRBJ1-1; TRBD1 aligns across 7 bases. The J segment lost 5 bases and the V segment lost 7 bases, leaving 13 bases of the junction unmatched. The CDR3 consists of 14 residues. Looked up from germline, CDR1 is GTSNPN and CDR2 is SVGIG (reference sequence). The CDR3 bases are TGTGCCTCTACGGGGCTGACAGGGTTGACTGAAGCTTTCTTT. It yields the protein CASTGLTGLTEAFF.

This chain joins TRBV19 and TRBJ1-2; D remains ambiguous. Deletions cut 1 base from V and 4 bases from J, with 13 bases between. Germline CDR1 is LNHDA and CDR2 is SQIVND (reference sequence). The CDR3 consists of 15 residues. For the CDR3, the DNA is TGTGCCAGTAGTATAGGGGAGGGTCCATTCTATGGCTACACCTTC. Its protein is CASSIGEGPFYGYTF.

This clone was counted between two and nine times. The CDR3 loop is CASSPILVSLSEPQHF. The CDR3 DNA sequence: TGTGCCAGCAGTCCAATCTTAGTGTCCCTTTCGGAGCCCCAGCATTTT. The rearrangement uses TRBV7-9 and TRBJ1-5; D unclear. V shed 6 bases and J shed 8 bases, with 23 bases lying between them. Germline V lookup: CDR1 SEHNR, CDR2 FQNEAQ (reference sequence). The CDR3 runs to 16 residues.

This chain connects TRBV18 to TRBJ1-6; the D is unclear. V was trimmed by 5 bases and J by 8 bases, leaving 13 bases between them. This CDR3 is built from 14 residues. Germline CDR1 is KGHSH and CDR2 is LQKENI. CDR3 loop: CASSSREVDSPLHF. The CDR3 DNA is TGTGCCAGCTCATCACGGGAGGTGGATTCACCCCTCCACTTT.

This chain connects TRBV4-1 to TRBJ2-7; D is perhaps TRBD2 (6 bases). V was cut by 5 bases and J by 3 bases, with 20 bases left in between. This CDR3 spans 16 amino acids. Germline V CDR1 and CDR2: MGHRA, YSYEKL. In DNA, the CDR3 is TGCGCCAGCAGCTTCAAGACCGGGACTTCGGACTACGAGCAGTACTTC. This sequence encodes CASSFKTGTSDYEQYF.

The chain employs TRBV9 and TRBJ1-2; D remains unclear. Germline V gene lookup returns CDR1 SGDLS and CDR2 YYNGEE. CDR3 length equals 14 residues. Trimming took 0 bases from V and 1 from J, leaving 7 bases between them. CDR3: CASSVGDLNYGYTF. CDR3 DNA sequence: TGTGCCAGCAGCGTAGGGGATCTTAACTATGGCTACACCTTC.

The chain is built from TRBV10-2 and TRBJ1-2, with D unclear. The V gene lost 6 bases and the J gene lost 4 bases, with 15 bases spanning the gap. This CDR3 has 14 amino acids. Per germline, CDR1 WSHSY and CDR2 SAAADI. CDR3 in DNA: TGCGCCAGCAGCCCTGAAGGGCTCAGCTATGGCTACACCTTC. It codes for CASSPEGLSYGYTF.

This clone was counted once. This rearrangement joins TRBV4-1 to TRBJ2-7, with D uncertain. This CDR3 spans 15 amino acids. The V end was cut by 0 bases, the J end by 1 base, with 10 bases between. CDR1 and CDR2 from the germline V gene are MGHRA and YSYEKL. In DNA form, the CDR3 reads TGCGCCAGCAGCCAAGAGATCCCCCGATCCTACGAGCAGTACTTC. It translates to CASSQEIPRSYEQYF.

This clone was counted once. The chain has TRBV6-1 and TRBJ1-1; 8 nucleotides align to TRBD1. CDR3 size: 12 residues. The V gene's germline CDR1 is MNHNS and CDR2 SASEGT. The V segment lost 10 bases and the J segment 5 bases; nucleotides outside the gene matches: 6. DNA for the CDR3: TGTGCCAACGAGGACAGGGAGACTGAAGCTTTCTTT. Translated, it gives CANEDRETEAFF.

This clone has only a few counts. Within the sample, other DNA sequences also encode this same CDR3. V is TRBV6-5 and J is TRBJ2-2; a weak D match, TRBD1 (5 bases). CDR3 size: 16 residues. V was trimmed by 0 bases and J by 0 bases, leaving 8 bases between them. Germline V gene lookup returns CDR1 MNHEY and CDR2 SVGAGI. DNA of the CDR3: TGTGCCAGCAGTTACTCGATGGGGCCGAACACCGGGGAGCTGTTTTTT. The encoded protein is CASSYSMGPNTGELFF.

This chain connects TRBV10-2 to TRBJ2-1; no definite D call. Germline V gene data show CDR1 as WSHSY and CDR2 as SAAADI. This CDR3 is 14 amino acids long. V dropped 2 bases and J dropped 8 bases, with 13 bases sitting between them. CDR3 DNA sequence: TGCGCCAGCAGTGAGGGCGACCGTGTCGATGAGCAGTTCTTC. This gives the protein CASSEGDRVDEQFF.

This clone was seen once. This sequence joins TRBV5-6 and TRBJ1-1; 8 positions agree with TRBD1. This CDR3 region has 14 residues. In germline, CDR1 is SGHDT, CDR2 YYEEEE. V lost 5 bases to trimming and J lost 4 bases; unmatched junction nucleotides: 7. The CDR3 DNA follows: TGTGCCAGCAGATACCAGGGGGCGACCACTGAAGCTTTCTTT. Its protein product is CASRYQGATTEAFF.

This clone was seen only once. This chain links TRBV10-2 with TRBJ1-6; D may be TRBD1 (6 bases). Germline CDR1 and CDR2: WSHSY and SAAADI. V lost 3 bases and J 6 bases, leaving 15 bases between the germline ends. This CDR3 has 16 residues. The DNA of the CDR3 is TGCGCCAGCAGTGATGCTGTCAGGGGAGGTAATTCACCCCTCCACTTT. This codes for CASSDAVRGGNSPLHF.

This chain uses TRBV19 with TRBJ1-1, with D possibly matching TRBD1 (5 bases). The CDR3 length is 13 residues. The V end lost 6 bases, the J end lost 5 bases, and 13 bases lay between the germline ends. CDR1 is LNHDA and CDR2 is SQIVND in the germline V gene (reference sequence). The CDR3 spells CASSLARGTEAFF. DNA of the CDR3: TGTGCCAGTAGCCTGGCGAGGGGAACTGAAGCTTTCTTT.

V usage is TRBV10-2 and J usage is TRBJ1-2; 10 bases agree with TRBD1. The trim removed 6 bases at V and 6 bases at J, leaving 13 bases unmatched. The CDR3 extends over 16 amino acids. From germline, CDR1 is WSHSY and CDR2 SAAADI. As DNA, the CDR3 is TGCGCCAGCAGCCCCCGTCCGGGACAGGGGATCCATGGCTACACCTTC. Encoded protein: CASSPRPGQGIHGYTF.

The V gene is TRBV7-2, the J gene TRBJ2-2; D is uncertain. The germline V and J ends were trimmed by 5 bases and 1 base, with 5 bases remaining between them. This CDR3 contains 13 residues. Germline V gives CDR1 SGHTA, CDR2 FQGNSA. CDR3 sequence reads: CASSLMNTGELFF. Here the CDR3 DNA reads TGTGCCAGCAGCCTAATGAACACCGGGGAGCTGTTTTTT.

J is TRBJ1-1 and V is TRBV19; D remains unclear. This CDR3 is 14 amino acids long. Germline CDR1 reads LNHDA; CDR2 reads SQIVND (reference sequence). V lost 3 bases and J 0 bases, leaving 8 bases between the germline ends. CDR3 DNA: TGTGCCAGTAGTATCGGGCGGGTGAACACTGAAGCTTTCTTT. Translating gives CASSIGRVNTEAFF. Full variable domain (remainder filled in from reference TRBV19 and TRBJ1-1): DGGITQSPKYLFRKEGQNVTLSCEQNLNHDAMYWYRQDPGQGLRLIYYSQIVNDFQKGDIAEGYSVSREKKESFPLTVTSAQKNPTAFYLCASSIGRVNTEAFFGQGTRLTVV.

This clone was observed once. The CDR3 DNA reads as TGTGCCAGCAGCTCAACCCTTGGACAATCCCCGGACTATGGCTACACCTTC. Its protein product is CASSSTLGQSPDYGYTF. The chain uses TRBV7-9 and TRBJ1-2; a possible D gene is TRBD1 (5 bases). The V gene's germline CDR1 is SEHNR and CDR2 FQNEAQ (reference sequence). The CDR3 covers 17 residues. V gave up 4 bases and J gave up 3 bases, with 21 bases separating them. Full variable domain (remainder filled in from reference TRBV7-9 and TRBJ1-2): DTGVSQNPRHKITKRGQNVTFRCDPISEHNRLYWYRQTLGQGPEFLTYFQNEAQLEKSRLLSDRFSAERPKGSFSTLEIQRTEQGDSAMYLCASSSTLGQSPDYGYTFGSGTRLTVV.

CDR3 coding DNA: TGTGCCAGCAGCCCCTCCCCGGCGTACACTGAAGCTTTCTTT. It codes for CASSPSPAYTEAFF. The chain couples TRBV9 to TRBJ1-1, with no clear D. The CDR3 covers 14 residues. Germline assignment: CDR1 SGDLS and CDR2 YYNGEE. Trimming removed 4 bases at V and 3 bases at J, with 13 bases between.

This CDR3 reads CASSLGWGTGLADTQYF. The CDR3 bases are TGTGCCAGCAGCTTAGGGTGGGGGACAGGGCTGGCAGATACGCAGTATTTT. The rearrangement links TRBV11-2 to TRBJ2-3; TRBD1 matches at 9 bases. The junction had 9 bases not matched to a gene; V was cut back by 1 base and J by 4 bases. CDR1 SGHAT and CDR2 FQNNGV come from the germline V gene. The CDR3 consists of 17 residues.

The chain carries TRBV5-1 and TRBJ2-3; possible D gene TRBD2, 7 bases. In germline, CDR1 is SGHRS, CDR2 YFSETQ. Trimming cost V 0 bases and J 3 bases, with 14 bases left between them. The CDR3 runs to 16 residues. In DNA, the CDR3 is TGCGCCAGCAGCTTGGATGCGGGGAGGGGGACAGATACGCAGTATTTT. This encodes CASSLDAGRGTDTQYF.

The rearrangement joins TRBV7-2 to TRBJ2-5, with 12 bases matching TRBD2. The CDR3 sequence is 16 residues long. Germline-derived CDR1 and CDR2 are SGHTA and FQGNSA. The J segment lost 5 bases and the V segment lost 2 bases, leaving 6 bases of the junction unmatched. The CDR3, as DNA: TGTGCCAGCAGCTTACCTAGCGGGGGGGCCGGGGAGACCCAGTACTTC. Translated: CASSLPSGGAGETQYF.

This sequence joins TRBV2 and TRBJ2-2; D remains ambiguous. V was trimmed by 6 bases and J by 6 bases, leaving 14 bases between them. Germline assignment: CDR1 SNHLY and CDR2 FYNNEI. This CDR3 has 14 residues. The DNA for the CDR3 is TGTGCCAGCAGGACTCGTGGATCCCCCGGGGAGCTGTTTTTT. Protein: CASRTRGSPGELFF.